These 8 T cell receptor beta chains originate from one sample sequenced in a study of shared clonotypes between healthy human individuals. TCRdb keeps only in-frame clones here, not all; method: immunoSEQ multiplex PCR. The sample consists of about 1.9 million clones, around 95% of them appearing once. Naive-designated CD8 cells lacked CD45RO, were positively enriched for CCR7, and omitted terminally differentiated effector memory CD45RA+ cells. Sample: naive CD8+ T cells from PBMCs. These receptors came from a man aged 18-30 years in good health. Some clones in this sample may be carry-over from other donors' samples.

The chain couples TRBV13 to TRBJ2-1; TRBD2 agrees at 10 bases. V was pared by 4 bases and J by 5 bases, with 5 bases of the junction left unmatched. In germline, CDR1 is PRHDT, CDR2 FYEKMQ (reference sequence). The CDR3 extends over 15 amino acids. The CDR3 nucleotides read TGTGCCAGCAGCTCAAAGCGGGAGGGTGACAATGAGCAGTTCTTC. The encoded protein is CASSSKREGDNEQFF.

The chain carries TRBV11-2 and TRBJ2-4, with D perhaps TRBD1 (5 bases). Trimming left V 5 bases short and J 6 bases short, with 17 bases between. CDR3 length: 15 residues. Germline loops: CDR1 SGHAT, CDR2 FQNNGV. The CDR3 DNA follows: TGTGCCAGCAGCCGAGGAAGGGGTTTCGTAAACATTCAGTACTTC. This gives the protein CASSRGRGFVNIQYF. Together with reference TRBV11-2 and TRBJ2-4, the CDR3 gives the full variable domain: EAGVAQSPRYKIIEKRQSVAFWCNPISGHATLYWYQQILGQGPKLLIQFQNNGVVDDSQLPKDRFSAERLKGVDSTLKIQPAKLEDSAVYLCASSRGRGFVNIQYFGAGTRLSVL.

J is TRBJ1-1 and V is TRBV5-1, with 9 nucleotides matching TRBD1. After removal of 6 bases from V and 2 bases from J, the junction contained 11 bases not matched to a gene. In germline, CDR1 is SGHRS, CDR2 YFSETQ. This CDR3 contains 16 residues. CDR3 sequence (DNA): TGCGCCAGCAAGGAGGACAGGGGCTTAACTAACACTGAAGCTTTCTTT. Its translation is CASKEDRGLTNTEAFF.

J is TRBJ2-7 and V is TRBV28; TRBD2 is a possible D gene (6 bases). Looked up from germline, CDR1 is MDHEN and CDR2 is SYDVKM. Trimming stripped 5 bases from V and 6 bases from J, with 23 bases between. The CDR3 consists of 16 residues. CDR3 sequence reads: CASSTNGGTKAREQYF. The CDR3, as DNA: TGTGCCAGCAGTACCAATGGGGGGACGAAAGCCCGCGAGCAGTACTTC.

The chain is built from TRBV7-9 and TRBJ1-1, with D uncertain. The CDR3 is made up of 15 amino acids. The V end was cut by 4 bases, the J end by 0 bases, with 12 bases between. CDR1 and CDR2 (germline): SEHNR, FQNEAQ (reference sequence). The CDR3 DNA reads TGTGCCAGCAGCTACCTGACAAGGATGAACACTGAAGCTTTCTTT. Residues: CASSYLTRMNTEAFF.

The CDR3 spells CASSPGQGPANYGYTF. CDR3 DNA sequence: TGCGCCAGCAGCCCCGGACAGGGCCCAGCTAACTATGGCTACACCTTC. This rearrangement joins TRBV5-1 to TRBJ1-2; 8 bases are shared with TRBD1. The trim removed 4 bases at V and 0 bases at J, leaving 8 bases unmatched. From germline, CDR1 is SGHRS and CDR2 YFSETQ. This CDR3 has 16 amino acids.

Of note for this clone: The same CDR3 arises from other DNA sequences in this sample as well. V usage is TRBV4-1 and J usage is TRBJ2-7; D tentatively fits TRBD1 or TRBD2 (5 bases each). This CDR3 is built from 14 residues. The ends were cut back, 1 base at V and 2 bases at J, with 9 bases in the middle. The germline CDR1 and CDR2 sequences are MGHRA and YSYEKL. The chain's CDR3 is CASSQAGAAYEQYF. The CDR3 DNA sequence: TGCGCCAGCAGCCAAGCCGGGGCCGCCTACGAGCAGTACTTC.

Concerning this clone itself: A read error may account for a junction end that differs from germline. The V and J genes are TRBV2 and TRBJ2-4, with a weak D call TRBD1 (6 bases). Germline lookup yields CDR1 SNHLY and CDR2 FYNNEI. The CDR3 loop spans 13 amino acids. The CDR3 protein is CDRTPLAKNIQYF. The CDR3 coding sequence is TGCGACAGGACGCCCCTAGCCAAAAACATTCAGTACTTC.